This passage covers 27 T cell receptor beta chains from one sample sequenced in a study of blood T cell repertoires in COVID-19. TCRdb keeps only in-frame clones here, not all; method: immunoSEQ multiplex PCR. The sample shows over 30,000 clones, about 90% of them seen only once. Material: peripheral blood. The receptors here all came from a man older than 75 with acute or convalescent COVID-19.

The CDR3 DNA follows: TGTGCCAGCAGTTTGAGACAGGGGAACACTGAAGCTTTCTTT. Amino acids: CASSLRQGNTEAFF. This rearrangement joins TRBV27 to TRBJ1-1, with TRBD1 matching over 7 bases. In germline, CDR1 is MNHEY, CDR2 SMNVEV (reference sequence). J lost 1 base, V lost 3 bases, and 2 bases had no gene match. This CDR3 comprises 14 residues.

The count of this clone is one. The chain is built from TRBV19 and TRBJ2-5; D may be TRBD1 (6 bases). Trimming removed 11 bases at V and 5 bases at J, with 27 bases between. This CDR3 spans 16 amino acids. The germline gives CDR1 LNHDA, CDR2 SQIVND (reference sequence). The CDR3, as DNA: TGTGCCGGAGGCGCGGCAGGGGTCCCCATGAGGGAGACCCAGTACTTC. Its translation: CAGGAAGVPMRETQYF.

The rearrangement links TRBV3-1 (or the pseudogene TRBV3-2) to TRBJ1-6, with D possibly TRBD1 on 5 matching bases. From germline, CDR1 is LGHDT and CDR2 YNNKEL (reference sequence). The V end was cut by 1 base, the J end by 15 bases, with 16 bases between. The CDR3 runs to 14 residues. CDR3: CASSQVGRARDLHF. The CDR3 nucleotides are TGTGCCAGCAGCCAAGTTGGCAGGGCCCGTGACCTCCACTTT.

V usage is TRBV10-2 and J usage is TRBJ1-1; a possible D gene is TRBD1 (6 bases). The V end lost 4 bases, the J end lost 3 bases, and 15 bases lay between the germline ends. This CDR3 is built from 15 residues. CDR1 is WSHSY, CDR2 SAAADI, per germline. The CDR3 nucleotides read TGCGCCAGCAGTGCCCCCGGGCAGGGGCACACTGAAGCTTTCTTT. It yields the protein CASSAPGQGHTEAFF.

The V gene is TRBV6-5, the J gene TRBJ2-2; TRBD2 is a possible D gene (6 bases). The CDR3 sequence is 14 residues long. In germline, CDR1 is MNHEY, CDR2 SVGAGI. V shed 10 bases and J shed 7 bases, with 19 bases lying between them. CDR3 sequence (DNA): TGTGCCATCACGATTGTGGAGGGGAGCGGGGAGCTGTTTTTT. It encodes CAITIVEGSGELFF.

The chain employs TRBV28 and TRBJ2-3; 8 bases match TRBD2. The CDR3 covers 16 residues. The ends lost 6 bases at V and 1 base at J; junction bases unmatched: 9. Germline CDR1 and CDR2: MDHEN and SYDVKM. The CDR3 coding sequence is TGTGCCAGCAGCCGGGGGGGCGTCCTGGGCACAGATACGCAGTATTTT. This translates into CASSRGGVLGTDTQYF.

This CDR3 is CASSSSLERRSPLHF. The CDR3 DNA reads as TGTGCCAGCAGCTCGAGTCTCGAGCGACGATCACCCCTCCACTTT. The V and J genes are TRBV9 and TRBJ1-6; the D is unclear. Trimming left V 4 bases short and J 10 bases short, with 18 bases between. Germline V gives CDR1 SGDLS, CDR2 YYNGEE. This CDR3 contains 15 residues.

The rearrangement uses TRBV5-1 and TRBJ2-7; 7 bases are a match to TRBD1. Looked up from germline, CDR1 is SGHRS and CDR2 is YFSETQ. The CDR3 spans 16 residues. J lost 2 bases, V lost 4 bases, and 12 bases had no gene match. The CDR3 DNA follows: TGCGCCAGCAGCACGGGACAGCCTCGCTTTGCCTACGAGCAGTACTTC. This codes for CASSTGQPRFAYEQYF.

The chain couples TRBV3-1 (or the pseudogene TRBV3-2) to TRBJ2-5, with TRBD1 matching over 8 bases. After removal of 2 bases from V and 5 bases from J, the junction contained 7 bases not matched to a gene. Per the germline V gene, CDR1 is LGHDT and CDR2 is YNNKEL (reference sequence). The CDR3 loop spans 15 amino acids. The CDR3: CASSQSTGVGETQYF. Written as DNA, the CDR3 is TGTGCCAGCAGCCAATCGACAGGGGTCGGGGAGACCCAGTACTTC.

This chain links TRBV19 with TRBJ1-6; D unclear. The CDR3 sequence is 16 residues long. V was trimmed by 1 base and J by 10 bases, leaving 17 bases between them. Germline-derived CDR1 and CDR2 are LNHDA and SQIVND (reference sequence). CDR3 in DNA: TGTGCCAGTAGTATAGGTTTGTGGAGCCCTGGGTCACCCCTCCACTTT. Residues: CASSIGLWSPGSPLHF. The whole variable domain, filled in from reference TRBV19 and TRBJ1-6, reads DGGITQSPKYLFRKEGQNVTLSCEQNLNHDAMYWYRQDPGQGLRLIYYSQIVNDFQKGDIAEGYSVSREKKESFPLTVTSAQKNPTAFYLCASSIGLWSPGSPLHFGNGTRLTVT.

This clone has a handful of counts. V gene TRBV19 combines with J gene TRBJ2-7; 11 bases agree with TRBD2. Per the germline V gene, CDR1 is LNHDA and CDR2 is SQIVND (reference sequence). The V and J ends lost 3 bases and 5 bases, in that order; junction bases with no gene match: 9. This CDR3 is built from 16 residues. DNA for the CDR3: TGTGCCAGTAGTATCTTAGCGGGGGGGCCTTGGGACGAGCAGTACTTC. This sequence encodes CASSILAGGPWDEQYF.

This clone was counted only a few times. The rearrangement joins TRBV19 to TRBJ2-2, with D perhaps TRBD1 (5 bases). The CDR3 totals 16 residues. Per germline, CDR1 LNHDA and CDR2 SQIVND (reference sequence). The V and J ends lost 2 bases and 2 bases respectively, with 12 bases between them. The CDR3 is CASSIRSTGNTGELFF. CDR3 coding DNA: TGTGCCAGTAGTATAAGGTCCACAGGTAACACCGGGGAGCTGTTTTTT. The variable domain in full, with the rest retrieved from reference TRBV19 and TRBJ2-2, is DGGITQSPKYLFRKEGQNVTLSCEQNLNHDAMYWYRQDPGQGLRLIYYSQIVNDFQKGDIAEGYSVSREKKESFPLTVTSAQKNPTAFYLCASSIRSTGNTGELFFGEGSRLTVL.

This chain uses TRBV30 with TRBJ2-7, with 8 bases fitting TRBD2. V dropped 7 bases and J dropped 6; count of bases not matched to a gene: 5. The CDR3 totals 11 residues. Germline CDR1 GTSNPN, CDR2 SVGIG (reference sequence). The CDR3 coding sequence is TGTGCCTCGGGGGGGCTTGCCGAGCAGTACTTC. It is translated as CASGGLAEQYF.

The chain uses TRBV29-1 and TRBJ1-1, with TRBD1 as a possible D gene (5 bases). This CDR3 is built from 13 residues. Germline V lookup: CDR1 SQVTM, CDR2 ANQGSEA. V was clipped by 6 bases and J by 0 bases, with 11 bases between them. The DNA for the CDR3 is TGCAGCGTGATGACAGCTCTGAACACTGAAGCTTTCTTT. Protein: CSVMTALNTEAFF.

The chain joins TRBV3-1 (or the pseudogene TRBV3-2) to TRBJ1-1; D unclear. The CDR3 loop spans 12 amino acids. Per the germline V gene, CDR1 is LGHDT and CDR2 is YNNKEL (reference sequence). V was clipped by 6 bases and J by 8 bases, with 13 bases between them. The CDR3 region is CASRKRGSEAFF. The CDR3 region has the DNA TGTGCCAGCAGAAAAAGAGGGTCGGAAGCTTTCTTT.

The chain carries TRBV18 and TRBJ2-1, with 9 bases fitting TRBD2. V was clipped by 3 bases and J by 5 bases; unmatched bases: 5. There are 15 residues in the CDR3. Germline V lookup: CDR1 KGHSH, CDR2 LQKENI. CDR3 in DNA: TGTGCCAGCTCACCCATCCGACTAGCGGACAATGAGCAGTTCTTC. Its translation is CASSPIRLADNEQFF.

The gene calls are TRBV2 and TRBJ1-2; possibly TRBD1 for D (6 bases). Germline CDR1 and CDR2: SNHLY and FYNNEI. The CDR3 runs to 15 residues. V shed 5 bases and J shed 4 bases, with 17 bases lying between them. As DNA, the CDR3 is TGTGCCAGCAGTTACAAACAGGGAGTCGCCTATGGCTACACCTTC. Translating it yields CASSYKQGVAYGYTF.

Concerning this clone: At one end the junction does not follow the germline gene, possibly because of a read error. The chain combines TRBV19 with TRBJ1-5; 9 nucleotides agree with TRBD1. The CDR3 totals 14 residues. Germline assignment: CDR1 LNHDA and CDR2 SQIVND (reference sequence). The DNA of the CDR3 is TGTGCCAGTAGGCCGGGACAGGGTAATCGGCCCCAGCATTTT. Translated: CASRPGQGNRPQHF.

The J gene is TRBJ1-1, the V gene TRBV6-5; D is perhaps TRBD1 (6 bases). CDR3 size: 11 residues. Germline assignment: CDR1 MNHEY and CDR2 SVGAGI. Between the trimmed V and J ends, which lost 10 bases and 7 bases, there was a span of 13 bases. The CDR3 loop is CATREQGEAFF. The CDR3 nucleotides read TGTGCCACTAGGGAACAGGGTGAAGCTTTCTTT.

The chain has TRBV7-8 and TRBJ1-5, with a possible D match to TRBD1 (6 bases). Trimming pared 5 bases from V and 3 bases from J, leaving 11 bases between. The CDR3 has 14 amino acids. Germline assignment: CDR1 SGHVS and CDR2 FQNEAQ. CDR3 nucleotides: TGTGCCAGCAGCCCGTCAGGGGACAATCAGCCCCAGCATTTT. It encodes CASSPSGDNQPQHF.

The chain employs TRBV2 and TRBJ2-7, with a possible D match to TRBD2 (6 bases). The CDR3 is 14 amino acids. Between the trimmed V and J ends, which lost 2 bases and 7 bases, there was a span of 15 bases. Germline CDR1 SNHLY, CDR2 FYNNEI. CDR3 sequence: CASSERGLYWEQYF. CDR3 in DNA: TGTGCCAGCAGTGAAAGGGGACTGTATTGGGAGCAGTACTTC.

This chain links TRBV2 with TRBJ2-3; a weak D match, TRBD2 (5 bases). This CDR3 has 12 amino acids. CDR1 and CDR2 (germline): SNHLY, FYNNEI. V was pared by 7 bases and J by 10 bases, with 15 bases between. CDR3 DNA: TGTGCCAGCACGAGGGAAGGCGGGTCGCAGTATTTT. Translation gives CASTREGGSQYF. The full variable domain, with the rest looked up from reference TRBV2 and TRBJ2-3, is EPEVTQTPSHQVTQMGQEVILRCVPISNHLYFYWYRQILGQKVEFLVSFYNNEISEKSEIFDDQFSVERPDGSNFTLKIRSTKLEDSAMYFCASTREGGSQYFGPGTRLTVL.

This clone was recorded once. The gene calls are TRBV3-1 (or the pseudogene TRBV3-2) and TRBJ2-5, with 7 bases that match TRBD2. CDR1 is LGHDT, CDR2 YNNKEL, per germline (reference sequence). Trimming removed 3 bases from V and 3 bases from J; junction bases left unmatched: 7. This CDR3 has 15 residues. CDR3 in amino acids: CASSQGIRGEETQYF. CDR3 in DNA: TGTGCCAGCAGCCAGGGTATCCGGGGGGAAGAGACCCAGTACTTC.

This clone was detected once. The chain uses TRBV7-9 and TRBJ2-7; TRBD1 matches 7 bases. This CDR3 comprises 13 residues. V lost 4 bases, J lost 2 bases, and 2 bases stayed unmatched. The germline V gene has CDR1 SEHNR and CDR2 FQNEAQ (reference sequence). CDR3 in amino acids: CASSSGGPYEQYF. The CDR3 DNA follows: TGTGCCAGCAGCTCAGGGGGACCCTACGAGCAGTACTTC.

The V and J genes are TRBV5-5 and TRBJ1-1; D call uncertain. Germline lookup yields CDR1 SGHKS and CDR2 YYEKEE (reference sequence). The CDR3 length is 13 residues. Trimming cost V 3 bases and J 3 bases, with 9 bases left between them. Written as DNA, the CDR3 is TGTGCCAGCAGCTGGTCCCTACACACTGAAGCTTTCTTT. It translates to CASSWSLHTEAFF.

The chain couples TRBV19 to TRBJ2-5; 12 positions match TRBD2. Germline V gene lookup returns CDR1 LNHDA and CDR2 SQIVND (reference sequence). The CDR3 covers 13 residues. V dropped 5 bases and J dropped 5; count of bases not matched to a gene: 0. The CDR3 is CASSGTSGETQYF. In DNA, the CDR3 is TGTGCCAGTAGTGGGACTAGCGGGGAGACCCAGTACTTC.

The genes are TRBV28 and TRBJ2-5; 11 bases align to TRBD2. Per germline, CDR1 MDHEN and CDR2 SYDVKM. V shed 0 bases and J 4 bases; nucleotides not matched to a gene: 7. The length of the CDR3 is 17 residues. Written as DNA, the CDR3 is TGTGCCAGCAGTTTATGGGCTAGCGGGGGGCCCTCAGAGACCCAGTACTTC. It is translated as CASSLWASGGPSETQYF.